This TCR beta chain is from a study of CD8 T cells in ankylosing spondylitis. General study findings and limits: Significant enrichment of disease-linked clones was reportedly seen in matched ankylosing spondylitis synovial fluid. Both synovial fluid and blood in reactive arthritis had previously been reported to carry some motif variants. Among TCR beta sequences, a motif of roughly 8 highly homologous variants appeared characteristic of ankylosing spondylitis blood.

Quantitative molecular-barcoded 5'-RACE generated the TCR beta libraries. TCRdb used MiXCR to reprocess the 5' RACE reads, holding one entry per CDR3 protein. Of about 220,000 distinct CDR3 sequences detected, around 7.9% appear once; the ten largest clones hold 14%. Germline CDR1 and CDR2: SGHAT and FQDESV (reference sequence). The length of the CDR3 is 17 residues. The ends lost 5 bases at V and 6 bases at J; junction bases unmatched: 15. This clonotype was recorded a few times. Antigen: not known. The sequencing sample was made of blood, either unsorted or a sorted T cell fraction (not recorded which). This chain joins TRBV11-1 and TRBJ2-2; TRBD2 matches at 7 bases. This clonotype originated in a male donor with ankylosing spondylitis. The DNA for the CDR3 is TGTGCCAGCAGCCCTAGAACGATTAGCGGGCTCGCCGGGGAGCTGTTTTTT. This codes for CASSPRTISGLAGELFF.